This T cell receptor (beta chain) emerged from a study of a mutant IDH1 vaccine in newly diagnosed glioma. For the study at large: Averaging roughly 40 years of age, treated patients were about 62% male and approximately 40% female. Former treatment meant radiotherapy, temozolomide, or both; the majority had gotten both. Study-wide results and caveats: Among patients, 93.3% showed immune responses induced by the vaccine.

Notes on this clone: Its antigen is not identified.

Germline V lookup: CDR1 SGHRS, CDR2 YFSETQ. The CDR3 is 14 residues long. Trimming at V came to 3 bases and at J to 1 base, leaving 3 bases not matched to a gene. This sample's time point: baseline, week 1 (first vaccination visit). The treatment here: pre-vaccination baseline after standard-of-care therapy. Patients carried new grade 3 or 4 IDH1-mutant astrocytomas lacking nuclear ATRX. Produced via immunoSEQ multiplex PCR; TCRdb's table is partial and in-frame only. The table lists nearly 70,000 clones, approximately 85% of them singletons. The V gene is TRBV5-1, the J gene TRBJ1-1; 7 nucleotides line up with TRBD1. This sequence originates from a man aged 50 to 59 with glioma. The sample consisted of PBMCs, taken from a glioma patient treated with radiotherapy, temozolomide or both. The CDR3 loop reads CASSSGDRNTEAFF. The CDR3 region has the DNA TGCGCCAGCAGCTCGGGGGACAGGAACACTGAAGCTTTCTTT. Combining the CDR3 with reference TRBV5-1 and TRBJ1-1 gives the whole variable domain KAGVTQTPRYLIKTRGQQVTLSCSPISGHRSVSWYQQTPGQGLQFLFEYFSETQRNKGNFPGRFSGRQFSNSRSEMNVSTLELGDSALYLCASSSGDRNTEAFFGQGTRLTVV.